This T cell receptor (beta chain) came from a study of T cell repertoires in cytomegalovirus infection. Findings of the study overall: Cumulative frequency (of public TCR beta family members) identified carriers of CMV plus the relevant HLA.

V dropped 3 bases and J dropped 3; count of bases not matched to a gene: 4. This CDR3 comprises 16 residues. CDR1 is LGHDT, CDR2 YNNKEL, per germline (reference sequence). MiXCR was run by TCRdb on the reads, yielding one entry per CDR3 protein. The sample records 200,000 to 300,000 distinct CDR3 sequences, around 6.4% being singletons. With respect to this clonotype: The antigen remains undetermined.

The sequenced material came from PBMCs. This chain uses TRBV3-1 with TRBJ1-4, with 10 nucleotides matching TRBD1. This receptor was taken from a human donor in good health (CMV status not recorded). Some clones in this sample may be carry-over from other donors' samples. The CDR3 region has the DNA TGTGCCAGCAGCCAGCGACAGGGGGCGGCTAATGAAAAACTGTTTTTT. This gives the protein CASSQRQGAANEKLFF.